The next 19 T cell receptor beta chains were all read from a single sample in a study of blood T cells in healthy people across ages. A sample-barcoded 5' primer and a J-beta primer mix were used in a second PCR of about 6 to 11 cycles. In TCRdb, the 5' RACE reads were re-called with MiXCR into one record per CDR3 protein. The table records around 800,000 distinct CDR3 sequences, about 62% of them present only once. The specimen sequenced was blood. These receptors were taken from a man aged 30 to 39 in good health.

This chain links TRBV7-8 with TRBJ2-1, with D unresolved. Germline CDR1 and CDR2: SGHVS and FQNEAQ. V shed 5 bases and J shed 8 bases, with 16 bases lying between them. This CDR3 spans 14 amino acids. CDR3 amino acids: CASSPGRQFDEQFF. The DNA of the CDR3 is TGTGCCAGCAGCCCAGGCCGGCAGTTTGATGAGCAGTTCTTC. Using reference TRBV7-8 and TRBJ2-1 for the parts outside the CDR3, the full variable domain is GAGVSQSPRYKVAKRGQDVALRCDPISGHVSLFWYQQALGQGPEFLTYFQNEAQLDKSGLPSDRFFAERPEGSVSTLKIQRTQQEDSAVYLCASSPGRQFDEQFFGPGTRLTVL.

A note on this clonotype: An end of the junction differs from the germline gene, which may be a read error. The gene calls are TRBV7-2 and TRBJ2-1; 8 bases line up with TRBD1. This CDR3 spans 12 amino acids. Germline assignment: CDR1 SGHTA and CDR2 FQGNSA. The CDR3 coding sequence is TGTGTCAGCAGCCAGACAGGGGACGAGCAGTTCTTC. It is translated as CVSSQTGDEQFF.

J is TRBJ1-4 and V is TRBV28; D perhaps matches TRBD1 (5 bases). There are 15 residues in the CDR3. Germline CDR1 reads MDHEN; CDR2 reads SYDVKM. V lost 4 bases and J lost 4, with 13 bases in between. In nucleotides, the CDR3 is TGTGCCAGCAGTTCGGTCGGACAAGGTAATGAAAAACTGTTTTTT. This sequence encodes CASSSVGQGNEKLFF. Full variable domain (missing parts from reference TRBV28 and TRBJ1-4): DVKVTQSSRYLVKRTGEKVFLECVQDMDHENMFWYRQDPGLGLRLIYFSYDVKMKEKGDIPEGYSVSREKKERFSLILESASTNQTSMYLCASSSVGQGNEKLFFGSGTQLSVL.

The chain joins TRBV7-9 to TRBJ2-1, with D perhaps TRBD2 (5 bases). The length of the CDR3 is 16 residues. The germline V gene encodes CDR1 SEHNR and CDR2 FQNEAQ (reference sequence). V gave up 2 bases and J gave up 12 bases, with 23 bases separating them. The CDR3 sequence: CASSLQAVGPGVRQFF. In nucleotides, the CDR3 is TGTGCCAGCAGCTTACAAGCGGTTGGGCCCGGGGTTCGGCAGTTCTTC. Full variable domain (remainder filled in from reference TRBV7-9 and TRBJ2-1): DTGVSQNPRHKITKRGQNVTFRCDPISEHNRLYWYRQTLGQGPEFLTYFQNEAQLEKSRLLSDRFSAERPKGSFSTLEIQRTEQGDSAMYLCASSLQAVGPGVRQFFGPGTRLTVL.

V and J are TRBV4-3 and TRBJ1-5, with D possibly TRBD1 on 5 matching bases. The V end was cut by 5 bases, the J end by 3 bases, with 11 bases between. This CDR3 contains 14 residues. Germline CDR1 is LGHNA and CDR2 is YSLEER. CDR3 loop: CASSSGTVNQPQHF. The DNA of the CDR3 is TGCGCCAGCAGCTCAGGGACGGTCAATCAGCCCCAGCATTTT.

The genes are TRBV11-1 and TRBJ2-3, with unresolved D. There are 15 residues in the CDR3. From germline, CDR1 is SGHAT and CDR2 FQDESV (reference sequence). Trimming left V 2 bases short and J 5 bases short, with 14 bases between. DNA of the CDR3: TGTGCCAGCAGCTTAAGGCCAGACCCAGAAGATACGCAGTATTTT. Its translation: CASSLRPDPEDTQYF.

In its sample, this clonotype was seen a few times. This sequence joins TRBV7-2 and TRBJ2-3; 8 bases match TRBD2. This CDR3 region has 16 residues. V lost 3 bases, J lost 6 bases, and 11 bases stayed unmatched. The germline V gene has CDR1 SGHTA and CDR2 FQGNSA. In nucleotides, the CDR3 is TGTGCCAGCAGCTTCCTCAGCGGGGGACGACTCGATACGCAGTATTTT. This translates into CASSFLSGGRLDTQYF.

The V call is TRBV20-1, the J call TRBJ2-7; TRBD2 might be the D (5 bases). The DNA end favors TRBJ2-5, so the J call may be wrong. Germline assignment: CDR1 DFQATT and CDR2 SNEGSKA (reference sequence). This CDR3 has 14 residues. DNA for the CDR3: TGCAGTGCTAGAGATCCGTCCGGCGGGGAGACCCAGTACTTC. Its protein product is CSARDPSGGETQYF.

As DNA, the CDR3 is TGCAGTGCTGCCCGGGGGGATGAAAAACTGTTTTTT. Amino acids: CSAARGDEKLFF. The rearrangement uses TRBV20-1 and TRBJ1-4; TRBD1 is a possible D gene (5 bases). Trimming took off 5 bases at V and 6 bases at J, with 10 bases between the two ends. Germline values: CDR1 DFQATT, CDR2 SNEGSKA (reference sequence). This CDR3 is built from 12 residues.

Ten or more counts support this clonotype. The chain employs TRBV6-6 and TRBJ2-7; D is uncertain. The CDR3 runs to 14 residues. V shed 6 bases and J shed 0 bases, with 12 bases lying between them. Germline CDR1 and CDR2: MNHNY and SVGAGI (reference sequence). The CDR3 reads CASSFAKSSYEQYF. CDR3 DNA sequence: TGTGCCAGCAGCTTCGCTAAGAGCTCCTACGAGCAGTACTTC.

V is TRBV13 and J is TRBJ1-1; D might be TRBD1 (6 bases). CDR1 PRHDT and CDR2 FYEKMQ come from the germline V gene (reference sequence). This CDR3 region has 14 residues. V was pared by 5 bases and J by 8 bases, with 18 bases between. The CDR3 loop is CASSAQRARGEAFF. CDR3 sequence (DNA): TGTGCCAGCAGCGCCCAAAGGGCCAGGGGCGAAGCTTTCTTT.

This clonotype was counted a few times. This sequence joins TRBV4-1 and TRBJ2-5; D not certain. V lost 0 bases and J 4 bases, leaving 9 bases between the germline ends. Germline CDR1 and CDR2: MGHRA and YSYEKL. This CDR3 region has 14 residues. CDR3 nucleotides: TGCGCCAGCAGCCAAGATATTACATCAGAGACCCAGTACTTC. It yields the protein CASSQDITSETQYF.

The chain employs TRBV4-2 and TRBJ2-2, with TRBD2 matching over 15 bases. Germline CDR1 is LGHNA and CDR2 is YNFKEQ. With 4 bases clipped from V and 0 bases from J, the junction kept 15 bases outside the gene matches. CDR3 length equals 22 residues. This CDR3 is CASSPGANWGTSGGSNTGELFF. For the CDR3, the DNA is TGTGCCAGCAGCCCTGGTGCCAACTGGGGGACTAGCGGGGGGTCGAACACCGGGGAGCTGTTTTTT.

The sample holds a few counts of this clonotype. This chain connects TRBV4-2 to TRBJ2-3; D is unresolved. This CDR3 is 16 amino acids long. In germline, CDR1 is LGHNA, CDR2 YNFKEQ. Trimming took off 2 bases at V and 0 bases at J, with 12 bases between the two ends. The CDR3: CASSQSSTGSTDTQYF. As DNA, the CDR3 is TGTGCCAGCAGCCAATCCTCGACTGGAAGCACAGATACGCAGTATTTT.

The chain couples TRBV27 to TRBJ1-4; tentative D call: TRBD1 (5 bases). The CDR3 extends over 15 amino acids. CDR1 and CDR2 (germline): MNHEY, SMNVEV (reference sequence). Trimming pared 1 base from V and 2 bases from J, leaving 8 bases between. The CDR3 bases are TGTGCCAGCAGTTTATGGGGGACCACTAATGAAAAACTGTTTTTT. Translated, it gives CASSLWGTTNEKLFF.

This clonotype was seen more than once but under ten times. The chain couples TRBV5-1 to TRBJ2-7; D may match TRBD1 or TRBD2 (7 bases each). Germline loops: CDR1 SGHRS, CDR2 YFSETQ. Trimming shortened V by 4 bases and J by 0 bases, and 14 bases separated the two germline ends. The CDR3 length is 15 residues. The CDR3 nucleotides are TGCGCCAGCAGCGGGGGGGACAGCCGCTCCTACGAGCAGTACTTC. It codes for CASSGGDSRSYEQYF.

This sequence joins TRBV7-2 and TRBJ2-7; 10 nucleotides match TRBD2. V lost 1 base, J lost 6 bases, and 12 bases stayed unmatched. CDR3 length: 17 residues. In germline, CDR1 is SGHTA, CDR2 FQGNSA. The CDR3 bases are TGTGCCAGCAGCTTAGTTTTCGGTACTAGCGGGGAAGCCGAGCAGTACTTC. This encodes CASSLVFGTSGEAEQYF.

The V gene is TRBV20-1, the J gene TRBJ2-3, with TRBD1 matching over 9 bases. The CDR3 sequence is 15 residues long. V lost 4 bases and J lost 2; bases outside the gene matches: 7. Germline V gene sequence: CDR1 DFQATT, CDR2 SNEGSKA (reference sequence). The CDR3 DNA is TGCAGTGCTACATACAGGGGGCACATCACAGATACGCAGTATTTT. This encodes CSATYRGHITDTQYF.

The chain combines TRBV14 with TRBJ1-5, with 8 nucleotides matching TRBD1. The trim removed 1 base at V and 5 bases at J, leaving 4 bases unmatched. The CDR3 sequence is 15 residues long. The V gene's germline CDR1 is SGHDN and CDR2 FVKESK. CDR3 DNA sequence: TGTGCCAGCAGCCAAGGCGGACAGGGCCATCAGCCCCAGCATTTT. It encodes CASSQGGQGHQPQHF.